The clone carrying this TCR beta chain was seen at least ten times. Bulk tumor genomic DNA (around 640 ng per sample) served as template. Multiple widely separated biopsies were taken from each primary tumor at surgery. Curative surgery was undertaken by patients, who had untreated, newly diagnosed non-small cell lung cancer. The record originates from a study of immune heterogeneity within non-small cell lung tumors. CDR3 length equals 14 residues. Germline V gene data show CDR1 as ENHRY and CDR2 as SYGVKD. The ends lost 2 bases at V and 5 bases at J; junction bases unmatched: 5. Multiplex PCR with 32 V and 13 J primers amplified TCR beta CDR3. TCRdb reprocessed the multiplex PCR reads with MiXCR, giving one entry per CDR3 protein. There are some 9,900 distinct CDR3 sequences in the sample; around 27% occur only once, and 25% to 30% lies in the top ten.

V gene TRBV10-3 combines with J gene TRBJ2-7; TRBD1 aligns across 8 bases. The sample was lung tumor tissue. The clonotype comes from a woman aged 50 to 65 with non-small cell lung cancer. The CDR3 coding sequence is TGTGCCATCAGTGAGGGTACAGGGGGACACGAGCAGTACTTC. Translated: CAISEGTGGHEQYF.